Shown below are 3 T cell receptor beta chains from a single sample sequenced in a study of identical twins (dated by TCRdb to 2016 to 2017). Library preparation was by 5' RACE. Sequencing was performed on an Illumina HiSeq 2000. The raw public reads went through TCRdb reprocessing: fastp at Q25, MiXCR clone calling, in-frame beta chains kept. Rows merge per CDR3 protein into single entries with the most common DNA and genes. The sample has hundreds of thousands of distinct CDR3 sequences on record, 5.5% to 6.5% of them singletons. Of the sample, 1.5% to 2% falls within the top ten clones. Input material: naive T cells sorted from blood. In light of the paper, this sample's cell subset or site label describes: cells isolated with a human naive T-cell isolation kit. The receptors were sampled from a man younger than 30 in good health.

V is TRBV7-2 and J is TRBJ2-7; D gene unclear. There are 11 residues in the CDR3. CDR1 is SGHTA and CDR2 is FQGNSA in the germline V gene. Deletions cut 3 bases from V and 5 bases from J, with 5 bases between. CDR3 in amino acids: CASSFMDEQYF. CDR3 DNA sequence: TGTGCCAGCAGCTTTATGGACGAGCAGTACTTC.

At least ten counts were recorded for this clonotype. V gene TRBV5-1 combines with J gene TRBJ2-5, with 9 bases aligning to TRBD1. V shed 0 bases and J 4 bases; nucleotides not matched to a gene: 1. Germline lookup yields CDR1 SGHRS and CDR2 YFSETQ. CDR3 length equals 14 residues. The CDR3 loop is CASSLATGGETQYF. The CDR3 nucleotides read TGCGCCAGCAGCTTGGCGACAGGGGGAGAGACCCAGTACTTC.

This clonotype appeared many times. The rearrangement links TRBV12-3 or TRBV12-4 to TRBJ1-4; the D gene is possibly TRBD1 (5 bases). This CDR3 has 10 amino acids. Trimming took off 6 bases at V and 10 bases at J, with 6 bases between the two ends. CDR3 region: CASRGAKLFF. CDR3 bases: TGTGCCAGCAGAGGGGCAAAACTGTTTTTT.